This T cell receptor (beta chain) was sequenced during a study of blood T cell repertoires in COVID-19. Overall study: Acute and convalescent COVID-19 samples came from the United States, Italy and Spain.

Only in-frame clones appear in the TCRdb table, and some are missing; sequencing was by immunoSEQ multiplex PCR. The repertoire includes around 130,000 clones, over 80% of them detected once, and roughly 10% sits in the top ten. V dropped 5 bases and J dropped 2; count of bases not matched to a gene: 7. The CDR3 sequence is 16 residues long. The germline V gene has CDR1 LNHDA and CDR2 SQIVND (reference sequence). The gene calls are TRBV19 and TRBJ1-5; 9 bases are shared with TRBD1. Source material: peripheral blood. This clonotype originated in a middle-aged man with active or convalescent COVID-19. CDR3 DNA sequence: TGTGCCAGTAGTGTGCTACAGGGGGCAGGCAATCAGCCCCAGCATTTT. Protein sequence: CASSVLQGAGNQPQHF.